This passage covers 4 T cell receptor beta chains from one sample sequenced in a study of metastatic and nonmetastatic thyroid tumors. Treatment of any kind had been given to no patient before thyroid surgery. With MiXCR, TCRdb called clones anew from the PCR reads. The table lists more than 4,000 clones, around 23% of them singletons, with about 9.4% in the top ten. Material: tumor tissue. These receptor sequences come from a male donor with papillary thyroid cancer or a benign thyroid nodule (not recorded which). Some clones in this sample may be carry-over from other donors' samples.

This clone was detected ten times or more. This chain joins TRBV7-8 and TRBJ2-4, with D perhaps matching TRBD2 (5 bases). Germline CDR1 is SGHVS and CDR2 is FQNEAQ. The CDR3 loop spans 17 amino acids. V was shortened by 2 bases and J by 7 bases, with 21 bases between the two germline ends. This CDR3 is CASSLFSRVSPGNIQYF. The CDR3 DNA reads TGTGCCAGCAGCTTATTTTCTCGGGTCTCCCCGGGGAACATTCAGTACTTC.

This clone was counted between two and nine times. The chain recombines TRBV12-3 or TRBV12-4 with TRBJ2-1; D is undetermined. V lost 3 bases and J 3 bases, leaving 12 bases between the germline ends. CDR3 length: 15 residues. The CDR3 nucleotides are TGTGCCAGCAGTTTGATCGGCGAGAACTACAATGAGCAGTTCTTC. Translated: CASSLIGENYNEQFF.

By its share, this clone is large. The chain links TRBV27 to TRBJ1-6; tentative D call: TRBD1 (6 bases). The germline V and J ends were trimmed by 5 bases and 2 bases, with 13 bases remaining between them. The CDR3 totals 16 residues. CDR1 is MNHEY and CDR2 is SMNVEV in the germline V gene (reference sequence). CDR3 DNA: TGTGCCAGCAGTATCGACAGGAGAACCTATAATTCACCCCTCCACTTT. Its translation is CASSIDRRTYNSPLHF.

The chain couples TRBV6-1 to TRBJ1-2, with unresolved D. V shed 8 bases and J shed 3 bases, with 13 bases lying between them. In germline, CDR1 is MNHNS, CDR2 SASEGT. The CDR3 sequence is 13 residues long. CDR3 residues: CASQQADDYGYTF. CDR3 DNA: TGTGCCAGCCAGCAAGCGGACGACTATGGCTACACCTTC.